This note documents a single TCR beta chain sequence. This entry is derived from a study of T cells in Graves' hyperthyroidism and ophthalmopathy. The germline V gene encodes CDR1 ENHRY and CDR2 SYGVKD. This CDR3 region has 13 residues. With 6 bases clipped from V and 6 bases from J, the junction kept 5 bases outside the gene matches. TCR beta CDR3 region amplification was performed from RNA transcripts. Using the HTBI primer set, a first-round RT-PCR was run on the TCR CDR3. TCRdb re-called the multiplex PCR reads with MiXCR, one entry per CDR3 protein. The sample lists 700,000 or so distinct CDR3 sequences; around 15% were seen once.

This TCR derives from a woman between 45 and 65 years old with Graves' ophthalmopathy. The material sequenced was blood. This chain links TRBV10-3 with TRBJ1-2, with 9 nucleotides matching TRBD1. For the CDR3, the DNA is TGTGCCATCAGACAGGGGGCAGGGGATGGCTACACCTTC. Encoded protein: CAIRQGAGDGYTF.